The 27 T cell receptor beta chains below were found in one sample sequenced in a study of vaccination effects on CD4 cells after COVID-19. Their specific antigens are unknown. TCRdb keeps only in-frame clones here, not all; method: immunoSEQ multiplex PCR. The sample shows about 41,000 clones, roughly 70% of them seen only once. Expansion of antigen-specific CD4+ T cells with viral peptide pools was carried out by the ViraFEST assay before sequencing. CD4+ T cells were isolated after roughly nine days of culture. The study found no prior SARS-CoV-2 infection in the vaccine recipients, who tested negative for nucleocapsid antibodies. Sequenced material: CD4+ T cells from PBMCs cultured with HCoV-OC43 spike peptides, taken before COVID-19 vaccination. Regarding subset: HCoV-OC43 spike overlapping peptide pool stimulation. These TCRs come from a human donor who received a COVID-19 vaccine.

The rearrangement links TRBV19 to TRBJ2-5, with 9 bases that match TRBD2. The CDR3 is 13 amino acids. CDR1 LNHDA and CDR2 SQIVND come from the germline V gene (reference sequence). J was trimmed by 5 bases and V by 6 bases; bases with no gene match: 4. The CDR3 spells CASRVAGVETQYF. As DNA, the CDR3 is TGTGCCAGTAGGGTAGCGGGGGTGGAGACCCAGTACTTC.

The rearrangement uses TRBV19 and TRBJ2-7; weak D call: TRBD1 (6 bases). The germline gives CDR1 LNHDA, CDR2 SQIVND (reference sequence). The V gene lost 1 base and the J gene lost 3 bases, with 7 bases spanning the gap. This CDR3 region has 13 residues. The CDR3 DNA is TGTGCCAGTAGTATAGGAGGGGGCTACGAGCAGTACTTC. It codes for CASSIGGGYEQYF. The full variable domain, with the rest looked up from reference TRBV19 and TRBJ2-7, is DGGITQSPKYLFRKEGQNVTLSCEQNLNHDAMYWYRQDPGQGLRLIYYSQIVNDFQKGDIAEGYSVSREKKESFPLTVTSAQKNPTAFYLCASSIGGGYEQYFGPGTRLTVT.

The chain employs TRBV3-1 (or the pseudogene TRBV3-2) and TRBJ2-5, with TRBD2 identical over 9 bases. J was trimmed by 2 bases and V by 4 bases; bases with no gene match: 8. Germline V gene data show CDR1 as LGHDT and CDR2 as YNNKEL (reference sequence). The length of the CDR3 is 16 residues. This CDR3 is CASSPSRSGRQETQYF. The DNA of the CDR3 is TGTGCCAGCAGCCCCTCAAGGAGCGGGAGGCAAGAGACCCAGTACTTC.

The table lists this clone with a few counts. Written as DNA, the CDR3 is TGTGCCAGCTCACGGGTTCGAGCGGGAGCCTCTGGGGCCAACGTCCTGACTTTC. Residues: CASSRVRAGASGANVLTF. The chain has TRBV18 and TRBJ2-6; 8 bases map to TRBD2. The J segment lost 0 bases and the V segment lost 4 bases, leaving 8 bases of the junction unmatched. This CDR3 spans 18 amino acids. The germline gives CDR1 KGHSH, CDR2 LQKENI.

This sequence joins TRBV7-2 and TRBJ2-7, with a tentative D call TRBD2 (5 bases). The CDR3 length is 16 residues. Per the germline V gene, CDR1 is SGHTA and CDR2 is FQGNSA. V lost 2 bases and J 5 bases, leaving 19 bases between the germline ends. CDR3 loop: CASSLRGDPLRDEQYF. CDR3 DNA sequence: TGTGCCAGCAGCTTACGGGGAGACCCCCTTCGGGACGAGCAGTACTTC.

In DNA, the CDR3 is TGCAGTGCCTGGGCATCTACGAAGCAGTACTTC. This gives the protein CSAWASTKQYF. This sequence joins TRBV20-1 and TRBJ2-7; D unresolved. In germline, CDR1 is DFQATT, CDR2 SNEGSKA (reference sequence). The CDR3 runs to 11 residues. Trimming removed 6 bases from V and 8 bases from J, with 14 bases in between.

Only a few counts were recorded for this clone. The same CDR3 can be traced to other DNA sequences in this sample. The chain links TRBV7-2 to TRBJ1-5; D uncertain. Germline assignment: CDR1 SGHTA and CDR2 FQGNSA. There are 12 residues in the CDR3. Trimming left V 1 base short and J 10 bases short, with 8 bases between. As DNA, the CDR3 is TGTGCCAGCAGCTTAGGCCTTGGACCCCAGCATTTT. Residues: CASSLGLGPQHF.

This clone has a handful of counts. The chain combines TRBV30 with TRBJ2-7; D unclear. Trimming took 2 bases from V and 2 from J, leaving 16 bases between them. Germline CDR1 and CDR2: GTSNPN and SVGIG (reference sequence). The CDR3 runs to 15 residues. This CDR3 is CAWSTTLTSAYEQYF. The CDR3 coding sequence is TGTGCCTGGAGTACGACCCTAACCTCCGCCTACGAGCAGTACTTC.

The J gene is TRBJ1-3, the V gene TRBV28; D perhaps matches TRBD1 (5 bases). V was shortened by 2 bases and J by 5 bases, with 7 bases between the two germline ends. The CDR3 loop spans 13 amino acids. Germline CDR1 MDHEN, CDR2 SYDVKM. The CDR3 region is CASSLAGRNTIYF. The DNA for the CDR3 is TGTGCCAGCAGTTTAGCAGGGCGAAACACCATATATTTT.

This chain joins TRBV7-3 and TRBJ2-1, with 9 bases that match TRBD2. The germline CDR1 and CDR2 sequences are SGHTA and FQGTGA. CDR3 length equals 15 residues. V lost 5 bases to trimming and J lost 10 bases; unmatched junction nucleotides: 12. CDR3: CASSNAGGGAEEQFF. The CDR3 nucleotides read TGTGCCAGCAGCAATGCGGGCGGGGGGGCCGAGGAGCAGTTCTTC.

This chain links TRBV6-6 with TRBJ1-2; perhaps TRBD1 as D (5 bases). V gave up 8 bases and J gave up 3 bases, with 10 bases separating them. Germline V CDR1 and CDR2: MNHNY, SVGAGI (reference sequence). This CDR3 comprises 12 residues. The CDR3 DNA is TGTGCCAGCGAGGGGAGGGACTATGGCTACACCTTC. The encoded protein is CASEGRDYGYTF.

This chain uses TRBV5-1 with TRBJ2-1; D not resolved. The CDR3 spans 14 residues. Germline V gene sequence: CDR1 SGHRS, CDR2 YFSETQ. The V end lost 0 bases, the J end lost 6 bases, and 10 bases lay between the germline ends. CDR3 bases: TGCGCCAGCAGCTTGGCCGACAACCTCAATGAGCAGTTCTTC. Translating it yields CASSLADNLNEQFF.

The chain uses TRBV27 and TRBJ2-2; TRBD1 or TRBD2 may be the D gene (5 bases each). Germline V gene sequence: CDR1 MNHEY, CDR2 SMNVEV (reference sequence). The V end was cut by 2 bases, the J end by 6 bases, with 10 bases between. The CDR3 has 14 residues. CDR3 region: CASSLEGRAGELFF. CDR3 DNA sequence: TGTGCCAGCAGTTTAGAGGGGAGAGCCGGGGAGCTGTTTTTT.

The chain employs TRBV20-1 and TRBJ2-1; D gene uncertain. There are 10 residues in the CDR3. The V gene lost 5 bases and the J gene lost 6 bases, with 5 bases spanning the gap. Per germline, CDR1 DFQATT and CDR2 SNEGSKA (reference sequence). CDR3 sequence (DNA): TGCAGTGCTTTAGGCAATGAGCAGTTCTTC. It encodes CSALGNEQFF.

The chain links TRBV29-1 to TRBJ2-1, with unresolved D. Per the germline V gene, CDR1 is SQVTM and CDR2 is ANQGSEA. The length of the CDR3 is 13 residues. The V end lost 2 bases, the J end lost 7 bases, and 12 bases lay between the germline ends. The CDR3 nucleotides are TGCAGCGTTGAAAGACCCCTTAGGAATGAGCAGTTCTTC. Its translation: CSVERPLRNEQFF.

As to this clone: The junction departs from the called germline gene at one end, perhaps through a read error. Here the CDR3 DNA reads TGTGCTAGCAGCTTAGGACTTCACTACGAGCAGTACTTC. This encodes CASSLGLHYEQYF. This chain uses TRBV7-7 with TRBJ2-7; D is perhaps TRBD2 (5 bases). CDR3 length: 13 amino acids. Germline CDR1 reads SSHAT; CDR2 reads FNYEAQ (reference sequence).

The chain carries TRBV30 and TRBJ2-3; tentatively, D is TRBD1 or TRBD2 (7 bases each). Germline assignment: CDR1 GTSNPN and CDR2 SVGIG (reference sequence). The length of the CDR3 is 17 residues. Trimming pared 0 bases from V and 9 bases from J, leaving 25 bases between. CDR3 in DNA: TGTGCCTGGAGTGTAACAGGGACAGACTGGGCGGGAGACACGCAGTATTTT. Protein product: CAWSVTGTDWAGDTQYF.

The chain recombines TRBV5-1 with TRBJ2-2; D could derive from TRBD1 or TRBD2 (5 bases each). Germline-derived CDR1 and CDR2 are SGHRS and YFSETQ. The CDR3 totals 16 residues. V shed 4 bases and J shed 2 bases, with 15 bases lying between them. The DNA for the CDR3 is TGCGCCAGCAGCCCCCGGGACCGTCAAAACACCGGGGAGCTGTTTTTT. Amino acid sequence: CASSPRDRQNTGELFF.

The chain uses TRBV7-8 and TRBJ1-1, with D hard to call. This CDR3 has 13 residues. CDR1 and CDR2 from the germline V gene are SGHVS and FQNEAQ. Between the trimmed V and J ends, which lost 5 bases and 1 base, there was a span of 8 bases. The CDR3 sequence is CASSPRWNTEAFF. CDR3 coding DNA: TGTGCCAGCAGCCCCCGATGGAACACTGAAGCTTTCTTT.

By proportion, this clone is medium-sized. The genes are TRBV14 and TRBJ2-7, with D perhaps TRBD1 (6 bases). The ends were cut back, 1 base at V and 8 bases at J, with 18 bases in the middle. Germline V gene sequence: CDR1 SGHDN, CDR2 FVKESK. The CDR3 contains 15 residues. The CDR3 region has the DNA TGTGCCAGCAGCCAAGTCCGCTACCCTAGGGGGAAGCAGTACTTC. Amino acid sequence: CASSQVRYPRGKQYF.

This clone was recorded only once. The chain uses TRBV28 and TRBJ1-2; D uncertain. Germline CDR1 is MDHEN and CDR2 is SYDVKM. The CDR3 consists of 14 residues. Trimming removed 5 bases from V and 3 bases from J, with 13 bases in between. The CDR3 coding sequence is TGTGCCAGCAGTCCGAACCCCCTAGACTATGGCTACACCTTC. Its protein product is CASSPNPLDYGYTF.

The V call is TRBV7-8, the J call TRBJ1-5; D is possibly TRBD1 (5 bases). The CDR3 is made up of 14 amino acids. Germline V gene sequence: CDR1 SGHVS, CDR2 FQNEAQ. With 2 bases removed from V and 2 bases from J, the gap between germline ends came to 7 bases. The CDR3 nucleotides read TGTGCCAGCAGCTTAAAAGGGGGCAATCAGCCCCAGCATTTT. Translation: CASSLKGGNQPQHF.

V is TRBV5-1 and J is TRBJ1-2; 7 bases map to TRBD1. The germline gives CDR1 SGHRS, CDR2 YFSETQ. V shed 4 bases and J 3 bases; nucleotides not matched to a gene: 6. This CDR3 spans 14 amino acids. CDR3: CASSRQGPDYGYTF. The CDR3 DNA follows: TGCGCCAGCAGCCGACAGGGACCAGACTATGGCTACACCTTC.

This clone came up a few times. This chain uses TRBV7-9 with TRBJ2-7; D perhaps matches TRBD2 (7 bases). V lost 2 bases to trimming and J lost 6 bases, with 14 bases between them. The CDR3 is made up of 14 amino acids. Germline V gene data show CDR1 as SEHNR and CDR2 as FQNEAQ (reference sequence). The CDR3 is CASSLRGGTTEQYF. CDR3 nucleotide sequence: TGTGCCAGCAGCTTAAGAGGGGGGACTACCGAGCAGTACTTC.

This clone has more than one count but fewer than ten. J is TRBJ2-3 and V is TRBV5-1, with 7 bases aligning to TRBD2. Per the germline V gene, CDR1 is SGHRS and CDR2 is YFSETQ. After removal of 4 bases from V and 3 bases from J, the junction contained 5 bases not matched to a gene. This CDR3 region has 14 residues. DNA for the CDR3: TGCGCCAGCAGCCACGGGGGGATGACAGATACGCAGTATTTT. Translating gives CASSHGGMTDTQYF.

The chain employs TRBV9 and TRBJ1-2; D unclear. The CDR3 is made up of 14 amino acids. Trimming took 0 bases from V and 8 from J, leaving 14 bases between them. Looked up from germline, CDR1 is SGDLS and CDR2 is YYNGEE. This CDR3 reads CASSVGPQREGYTF. The CDR3 nucleotides are TGTGCCAGCAGCGTAGGACCGCAACGGGAGGGCTACACCTTC.

This rearrangement joins TRBV11-3 to TRBJ1-2; a weak D match, TRBD1 (6 bases). The germline V gene has CDR1 SGHNT and CDR2 YENEEA. V was cut by 2 bases and J by 8 bases, with 9 bases left in between. The CDR3 contains 12 residues. The CDR3 sequence is CASSLSGVGYTF. The CDR3 region has the DNA TGTGCCAGCAGCTTATCAGGGGTCGGCTACACCTTC. The entire variable domain, with the rest obtained from reference TRBV11-3 and TRBJ1-2, is as follows: EAGVVQSPRYKIIEKKQPVAFWCNPISGHNTLYWYLQNLGQGPELLIRYENEEAVDDSQLPKDRFSAERLKGVDSTLKIQPAELGDSAVYLCASSLSGVGYTFGSGTRLTVV.